This TCR beta chain was recovered during a study of T cell repertoires in cytomegalovirus infection. The wider study: Both a matching HLA type and CMV infection were indicated by public TCR beta signatures. Overall study findings and caveats: People with CMV and the relevant HLA were identified by cumulative public TCR beta family frequency. Within the response measured ex vivo, HLA-C-restricted CMV-specific TCR beta clonotypes were dominant.

TCRdb re-derived calls from the reads in MiXCR, one entry per CDR3 protein. The data show about 320,000 distinct CDR3 sequences, around a tenth seen once. Points on this clonotype: Its antigen remains unidentified.

Sequenced sample: PBMCs. This receptor was identified in a human donor in good health (CMV status not recorded). Some clones in this sample may be carry-over from other donors' samples.

The CDR3 coding sequence is TGCGCCAGCAGCCTCGGACTAGCGGGGGGGCAAGCCGGGGAGCTGTTTTTT. Its translation is CASSLGLAGGQAGELFF. The J gene is TRBJ2-2, the V gene TRBV4-3; 15 bases are shared with TRBD2. Germline V lookup: CDR1 LGHNA, CDR2 YSLEER. This CDR3 contains 17 residues. V lost 4 bases and J lost 6; bases outside the gene matches: 6.